Detailed here is one TCR beta chain. Germline V gene data show CDR1 as DFQATT and CDR2 as SNEGSKA (reference sequence). This CDR3 region has 14 residues. V lost 5 bases and J 3 bases, leaving 16 bases between the germline ends. The data were taken from a study of CD8 T cells in Susac syndrome. The RNA input was about 0.5 to 1 ug, and it was reverse transcribed with random hexamers. MiXCR, applied by TCRdb to the immunoSEQ multiplex PCR reads, yields one record per CDR3 protein. This table has 95,000 to 150,000 distinct CDR3 sequences, 96% appearing once. This TCR derives from a human donor with Susac syndrome. Material for sequencing was CD4+ T cells from PBMCs. This sequence joins TRBV20-1 and TRBJ1-1; D gene ambiguous. In DNA, the CDR3 is TGCAGTGCTCCGGACTTGAGGGCCTACACTGAAGCTTTCTTT. This encodes CSAPDLRAYTEAFF.